The 23 T cell receptor beta chains below were found in one sample sequenced in a study of blood T cell repertoires in COVID-19. Clones were read by immunoSEQ multiplex PCR, and TCRdb kept only the in-frame ones, dropping some. Seen here are hundreds of thousands of clones, about 88% observed once, and the top ten hold roughly 8%. Sequencing was carried out using PBMCs or T cells enriched from blood (not recorded which). These TCRs come from a woman aged 55-69 years who had recovered from COVID-19.

This CDR3 reads CASSIGGYGYTF. CDR3 nucleotide sequence: TGTGCCAGCAGTATAGGGGGCTATGGCTACACCTTC. The rearrangement uses TRBV2 and TRBJ1-2; tentatively, D is TRBD1 (6 bases). The CDR3 totals 12 residues. Germline V gene sequence: CDR1 SNHLY, CDR2 FYNNEI. V shed 5 bases and J shed 4 bases, with 8 bases lying between them.

The chain uses TRBV20-1 and TRBJ1-1; the D is unclear. The V and J ends lost 3 bases and 4 bases respectively, with 6 bases between them. Looked up from germline, CDR1 is DFQATT and CDR2 is SNEGSKA (reference sequence). CDR3 length equals 11 residues. The CDR3 nucleotides read TGCAGTGCTAGTCCGGTCACTGAAGCTTTCTTT. Translating it yields CSASPVTEAFF.

This clone was detected only a few times. The rearrangement joins TRBV4-1 to TRBJ1-1; no firm D call. The CDR3 covers 18 residues. The V and J ends lost 0 bases and 0 bases respectively, with 17 bases between them. Germline CDR1 is MGHRA and CDR2 is YSYEKL. This chain's CDR3 is CASSQEVGNLVMNTEAFF. CDR3 nucleotides: TGCGCCAGCAGCCAAGAGGTCGGTAACCTAGTTATGAACACTGAAGCTTTCTTT.

The gene calls are TRBV6-5 and TRBJ2-2; D may be TRBD2 (5 bases). The length of the CDR3 is 13 residues. Trimming stripped 7 bases from V and 8 bases from J, with 14 bases between. The germline V gene encodes CDR1 MNHEY and CDR2 SVGAGI. CDR3 sequence: CASTPGIGGELFF. The CDR3 DNA reads as TGTGCCAGCACTCCCGGGATCGGGGGGGAGCTGTTTTTT.

The chain uses TRBV5-1 and TRBJ2-3, with D possibly being TRBD1 (5 bases). This CDR3 is built from 15 residues. The germline V gene has CDR1 SGHRS and CDR2 YFSETQ. V was pared by 5 bases and J by 4 bases, with 17 bases between. The CDR3 region is CASRTVGAKADTQYF. In DNA, the CDR3 is TGCGCCAGCAGGACGGTAGGGGCTAAGGCAGATACGCAGTATTTT.

This chain links TRBV15 with TRBJ2-1, with 10 bases aligning to TRBD1. Germline CDR1 and CDR2: LNHNV and YYDKDF (reference sequence). The CDR3 has 15 amino acids. V lost 4 bases and J lost 8; bases outside the gene matches: 8. CDR3 nucleotide sequence: TGTGCCACCAGCAAGGACGGGACAGGGGACCATGAGCAGTTCTTC. It is translated as CATSKDGTGDHEQFF.

The V gene is TRBV7-2, the J gene TRBJ2-1, with TRBD2 matching over 10 bases. Germline V gene sequence: CDR1 SGHTA, CDR2 FQGNSA. The CDR3 loop spans 15 amino acids. Trimming cost V 6 bases and J 6 bases; bases outside gene matches: 8. The CDR3 nucleotides are TGTGCCAGCAGTCGAAGCGGGGGGGCTGGCAATGAGCAGTTCTTC. It encodes CASSRSGGAGNEQFF.

The rearrangement uses TRBV11-2 and TRBJ2-5; a possible D gene is TRBD1 (5 bases). The CDR3 loop spans 15 amino acids. Germline CDR1 reads SGHAT; CDR2 reads FQNNGV. V was cut by 5 bases and J by 3 bases, with 16 bases left in between. DNA for the CDR3: TGTGCCAGCAGCAGACCGGGCCTAGGGGAAGAGACCCAGTACTTC. Protein product: CASSRPGLGEETQYF.

This chain links TRBV19 with TRBJ2-1; 9 bases agree with TRBD2. This CDR3 region has 18 residues. Germline V CDR1 and CDR2: LNHDA, SQIVND (reference sequence). Unmatched junction bases numbered 17, after V lost 7 bases and J lost 4 bases. The CDR3: CASTDGVGGGDIYNEQFF. Here the CDR3 DNA reads TGTGCCAGTACCGATGGGGTAGGCGGGGGGGATATTTACAATGAGCAGTTCTTC.

The chain recombines TRBV5-4 with TRBJ2-3, with D possibly matching TRBD2 (6 bases). Germline V gene sequence: CDR1 SGHNT, CDR2 YYREEE (reference sequence). Trimming shortened V by 2 bases and J by 6 bases, and 10 bases separated the two germline ends. The CDR3 consists of 13 residues. CDR3 bases: TGTGCCAGCAGCTTAAGTGGGGGGGATACGCAGTATTTT. It codes for CASSLSGGDTQYF. Variable domain in full (rest from reference TRBV5-4 and TRBJ2-3): ETGVTQSPTHLIKTRGQQVTLRCSSQSGHNTVSWYQQALGQGPQFIFQYYREEENGRGNFPPRFSGLQFPNYSSELNVNALELDDSALYLCASSLSGGDTQYFGPGTRLTVL.

V is TRBV3-1 (or the pseudogene TRBV3-2) and J is TRBJ2-2, with D perhaps TRBD2 (6 bases). The germline gives CDR1 LGHDT, CDR2 YNNKEL (reference sequence). V lost 1 base and J 6 bases, leaving 6 bases between the germline ends. This CDR3 has 13 amino acids. The CDR3 loop reads CASSQGLAGELFF. The CDR3 nucleotides are TGTGCCAGCAGCCAAGGACTAGCCGGGGAGCTGTTTTTT.

This rearrangement joins TRBV5-5 to TRBJ2-7, with unresolved D. Germline CDR1 and CDR2: SGHKS and YYEKEE (reference sequence). Trimming shortened V by 1 base and J by 1 base, and 6 bases separated the two germline ends. The CDR3 has 13 amino acids. The CDR3 nucleotides read TGTGCCAGCAGCTTGCTGTTTTCCTACGAGCAGTACGTC. This sequence encodes CASSLLFSYEQYV.

The chain joins TRBV7-8 to TRBJ2-7; D not certain. Deletions cut 2 bases from V and 2 bases from J, with 10 bases between. This CDR3 is 14 amino acids long. CDR1 is SGHVS, CDR2 FQNEAQ, per germline. The CDR3 here is CASSLSDGAYEQYF. The CDR3 bases are TGTGCCAGCAGCTTATCCGACGGAGCCTACGAGCAGTACTTC. The whole variable domain, filled in from reference TRBV7-8 and TRBJ2-7, reads GAGVSQSPRYKVAKRGQDVALRCDPISGHVSLFWYQQALGQGPEFLTYFQNEAQLDKSGLPSDRFFAERPEGSVSTLKIQRTQQEDSAVYLCASSLSDGAYEQYFGPGTRLTVT.

This chain links TRBV11-2 with TRBJ2-3, with 8 positions matching TRBD2. The CDR3 totals 17 residues. Per germline, CDR1 SGHAT and CDR2 FQNNGV. The J segment lost 3 bases and the V segment lost 5 bases, leaving 13 bases of the junction unmatched. The CDR3 is CASSLSGGTPRTDTQYF. CDR3 nucleotide sequence: TGTGCCAGCAGCCTCTCGGGAGGGACACCTAGAACAGATACGCAGTATTTT.

This chain joins TRBV7-9 and TRBJ2-3, with 8 bases lining up with TRBD2. The trim removed 5 bases at V and 4 bases at J, leaving 8 bases unmatched. Germline values: CDR1 SEHNR, CDR2 FQNEAQ (reference sequence). This CDR3 comprises 15 residues. The chain's CDR3 is CASSPPRAGADTQYF. The CDR3, as DNA: TGTGCCAGCAGCCCTCCGCGAGCGGGGGCAGATACGCAGTATTTT.

Regarding this clone: Distinct nucleotide sequences in the sample also encode this CDR3. The chain combines TRBV9 with TRBJ1-1, with D uncertain. Looked up from germline, CDR1 is SGDLS and CDR2 is YYNGEE. CDR3 length equals 13 residues. V lost 0 bases and J 3 bases, leaving 6 bases between the germline ends. The CDR3 DNA reads TGTGCCAGCAGCGTAGGAGGAGACACTGAAGCTTTCTTT. It codes for CASSVGGDTEAFF.

This sequence joins TRBV29-1 and TRBJ2-3; 12 nucleotides line up with TRBD2. Germline CDR1 SQVTM, CDR2 ANQGSEA. Trimming removed 5 bases from V and 6 bases from J; junction bases left unmatched: 6. The CDR3 runs 14 residues. CDR3 region: CSVLLAGGRDTQYF. In nucleotides, the CDR3 is TGCAGCGTTCTCCTAGCGGGGGGGAGGGATACGCAGTATTTT.

The chain has TRBV19 and TRBJ1-6; the D is unclear. V lost 6 bases and J lost 0, with 24 bases in between. Per germline, CDR1 LNHDA and CDR2 SQIVND (reference sequence). This CDR3 comprises 20 residues. The DNA for the CDR3 is TGTGCCAGTAGCATCCGGCCGACGGTCCCGGGGAGCTCCTATAATTCACCCCTCCACTTT. It encodes CASSIRPTVPGSSYNSPLHF.

The chain combines TRBV7-9 with TRBJ2-3, with 7 bases that match TRBD1. The J segment lost 3 bases and the V segment lost 4 bases, leaving 7 bases of the junction unmatched. CDR1 is SEHNR, CDR2 FQNEAQ, per germline (reference sequence). The CDR3 length is 15 residues. The CDR3 loop is CASSSPTGLTDTQYF. The CDR3 bases are TGTGCCAGCAGCTCCCCGACAGGGCTGACAGATACGCAGTATTTT.

Concerning this clone itself: The junction differs from germline at one of its ends, possibly a read error. The rearrangement links TRBV12-5 to TRBJ1-2; possibly TRBD1 for D (6 bases). The length of the CDR3 is 12 residues. Germline V lookup: CDR1 LGHNT, CDR2 FRNRAP. CDR3 nucleotide sequence: TGTGCTAGTGGTTTGGTGACAGGACCCCTTTTCTTC. This encodes CASGLVTGPLFF.

This chain's CDR3 is CATSALGISSTDTQYF. The CDR3 DNA sequence: TGTGCCACCAGCGCATTGGGCATCTCTAGCACAGATACGCAGTATTTT. The chain links TRBV24-1 to TRBJ2-3; D remains ambiguous. Deletions cut 7 bases from V and 0 bases from J, with 16 bases between. CDR1 and CDR2 from the germline V gene are KGHDR and SFDVKD. The CDR3 has 16 amino acids.

V is TRBV2 and J is TRBJ2-7; no definite D call. Germline V gene lookup returns CDR1 SNHLY and CDR2 FYNNEI. The CDR3 sequence is 11 residues long. The germline V and J ends were trimmed by 5 bases and 4 bases, with 6 bases remaining between them. The CDR3 coding sequence is TGTGCCAGCAGTCAGGCTTACGAGCAGTACTTC. It translates to CASSQAYEQYF. Complete variable domain (other parts from reference TRBV2 and TRBJ2-7): EPEVTQTPSHQVTQMGQEVILRCVPISNHLYFYWYRQILGQKVEFLVSFYNNEISEKSEIFDDQFSVERPDGSNFTLKIRSTKLEDSAMYFCASSQAYEQYFGPGTRLTVT.

The chain employs TRBV7-9 and TRBJ2-1; weak D call: TRBD2 (5 bases). Per germline, CDR1 SEHNR and CDR2 FQNEAQ (reference sequence). The V end was cut by 5 bases, the J end by 3 bases, with 11 bases between. The CDR3 has 14 amino acids. The CDR3 here is CASSPIGLYNEQFF. The CDR3 DNA sequence: TGTGCCAGCAGCCCGATCGGACTCTACAATGAGCAGTTCTTC. Combining the CDR3 with reference TRBV7-9 and TRBJ2-1 gives the whole variable domain DTGVSQNPRHKITKRGQNVTFRCDPISEHNRLYWYRQTLGQGPEFLTYFQNEAQLEKSRLLSDRFSAERPKGSFSTLEIQRTEQGDSAMYLCASSPIGLYNEQFFGPGTRLTVL.